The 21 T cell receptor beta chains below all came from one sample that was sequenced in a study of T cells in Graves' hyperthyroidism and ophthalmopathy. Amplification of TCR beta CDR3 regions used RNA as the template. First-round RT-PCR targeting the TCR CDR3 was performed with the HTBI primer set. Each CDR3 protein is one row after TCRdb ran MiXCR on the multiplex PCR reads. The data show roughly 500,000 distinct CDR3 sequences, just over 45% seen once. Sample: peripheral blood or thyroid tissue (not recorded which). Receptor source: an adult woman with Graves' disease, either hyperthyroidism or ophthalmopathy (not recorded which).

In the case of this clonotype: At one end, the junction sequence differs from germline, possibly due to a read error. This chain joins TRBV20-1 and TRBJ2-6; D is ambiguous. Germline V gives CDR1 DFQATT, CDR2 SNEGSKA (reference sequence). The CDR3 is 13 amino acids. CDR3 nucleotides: TGCAGTGCTACCTCGGGTGCTCTGAACACTGAAGCTTTC. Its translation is CSATSGALNTEAF.

This CDR3 is CASSYSGQALSYEQYF. As DNA, the CDR3 is TGTGCCAGCAGTTACTCCGGGCAGGCCCTCTCCTACGAGCAGTACTTC. The chain combines TRBV6-5 with TRBJ2-7; D remains ambiguous. Germline V lookup: CDR1 MNHEY, CDR2 SVGAGI. V was trimmed by 0 bases and J by 0 bases, leaving 12 bases between them. CDR3 length equals 16 residues.

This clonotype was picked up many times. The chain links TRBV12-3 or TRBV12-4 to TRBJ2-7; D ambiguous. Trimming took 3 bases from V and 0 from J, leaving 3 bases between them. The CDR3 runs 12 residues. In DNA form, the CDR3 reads TGTGCCAGCAGTTTCTACTCCTACGAGCAGTACTTC. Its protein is CASSFYSYEQYF.

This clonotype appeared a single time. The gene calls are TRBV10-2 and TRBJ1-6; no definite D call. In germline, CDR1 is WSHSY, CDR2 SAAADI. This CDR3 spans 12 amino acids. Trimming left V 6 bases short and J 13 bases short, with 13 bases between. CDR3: CASSQPTGPLHF. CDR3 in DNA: TGCGCCAGCAGCCAACCGACGGGGCCCCTCCACTTT.

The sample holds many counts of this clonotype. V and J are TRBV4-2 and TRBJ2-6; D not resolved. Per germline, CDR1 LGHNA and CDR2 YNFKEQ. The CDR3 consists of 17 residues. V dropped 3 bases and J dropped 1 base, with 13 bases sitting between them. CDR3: CASSQGETQSGANVLTF. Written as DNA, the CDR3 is TGTGCCAGCAGCCAGGGCGAGACTCAGTCTGGGGCCAACGTCCTGACTTTC.

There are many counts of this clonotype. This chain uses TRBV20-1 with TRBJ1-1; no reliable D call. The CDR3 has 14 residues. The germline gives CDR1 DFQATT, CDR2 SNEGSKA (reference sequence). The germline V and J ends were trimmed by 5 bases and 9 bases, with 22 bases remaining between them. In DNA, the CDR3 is TGCAGTGCTCCACGGACTGGGCGGGAGAGAAAAGCTTTCTTT. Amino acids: CSAPRTGRERKAFF.

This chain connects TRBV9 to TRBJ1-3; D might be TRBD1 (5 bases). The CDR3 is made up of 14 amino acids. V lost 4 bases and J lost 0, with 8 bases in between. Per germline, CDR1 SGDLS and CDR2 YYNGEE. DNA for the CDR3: TGTGCCAGCAGCCAAGGGGACTCTGGAAACACCATATATTTT. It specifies CASSQGDSGNTIYF.

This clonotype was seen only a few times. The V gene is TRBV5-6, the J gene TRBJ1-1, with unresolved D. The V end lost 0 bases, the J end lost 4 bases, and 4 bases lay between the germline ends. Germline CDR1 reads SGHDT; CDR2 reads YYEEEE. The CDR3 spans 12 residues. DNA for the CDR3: TGTGCCAGCAGCTTGGTAGCCACTGAAGCTTTCTTT. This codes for CASSLVATEAFF.

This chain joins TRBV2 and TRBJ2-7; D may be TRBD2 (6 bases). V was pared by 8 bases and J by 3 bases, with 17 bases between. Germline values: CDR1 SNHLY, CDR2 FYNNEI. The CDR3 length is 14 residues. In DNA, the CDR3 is TGTGCCAGCGGCCACCCGGGACTGGACTACGAGCAGTACTTC. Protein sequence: CASGHPGLDYEQYF.

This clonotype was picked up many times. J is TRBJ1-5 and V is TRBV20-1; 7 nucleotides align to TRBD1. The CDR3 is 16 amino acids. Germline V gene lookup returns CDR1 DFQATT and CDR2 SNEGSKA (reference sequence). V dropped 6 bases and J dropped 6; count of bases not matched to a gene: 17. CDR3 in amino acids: CSANNRGSRRGQPQHF. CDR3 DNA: TGCAGTGCAAACAACAGGGGCTCTCGTAGAGGTCAGCCCCAGCATTTT.

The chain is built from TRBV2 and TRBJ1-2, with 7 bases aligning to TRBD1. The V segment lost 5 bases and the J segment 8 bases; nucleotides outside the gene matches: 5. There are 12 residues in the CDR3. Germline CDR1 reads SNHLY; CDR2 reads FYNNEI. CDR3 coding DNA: TGTGCCAGCAGTCCCCAGGGACAGGGCTACACCTTC. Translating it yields CASSPQGQGYTF.

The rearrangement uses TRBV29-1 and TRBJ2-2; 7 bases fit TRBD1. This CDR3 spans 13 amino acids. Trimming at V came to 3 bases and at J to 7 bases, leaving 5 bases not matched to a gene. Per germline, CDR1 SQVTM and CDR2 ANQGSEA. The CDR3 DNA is TGCAGCGTTGATACAGGGGTAGACGGGGAGCTGTTTTTT. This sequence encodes CSVDTGVDGELFF.

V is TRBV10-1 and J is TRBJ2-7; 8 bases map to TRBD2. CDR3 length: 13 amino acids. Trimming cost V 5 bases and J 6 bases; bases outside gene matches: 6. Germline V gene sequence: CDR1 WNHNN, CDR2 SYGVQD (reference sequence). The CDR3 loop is CASSRAGVSEQYF. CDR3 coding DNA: TGCGCCAGCAGTCGAGCGGGAGTATCCGAGCAGTACTTC.

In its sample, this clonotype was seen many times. CDR3 loop: CASTQADRGNSPLHF. The CDR3 DNA is TGTGCCAGCACCCAGGCGGACAGGGGTAATTCACCCCTCCACTTT. The chain links TRBV28 to TRBJ1-6; 9 bases match TRBD1. The CDR3 loop spans 15 amino acids. V lost 7 bases to trimming and J lost 6 bases; unmatched junction nucleotides: 7. Germline CDR1 MDHEN, CDR2 SYDVKM.

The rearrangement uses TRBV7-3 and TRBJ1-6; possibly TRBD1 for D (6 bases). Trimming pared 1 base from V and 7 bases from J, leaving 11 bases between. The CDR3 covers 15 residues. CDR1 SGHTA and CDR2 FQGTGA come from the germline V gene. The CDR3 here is CASSLNAGENSPLHF. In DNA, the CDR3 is TGTGCCAGCAGCTTAAATGCAGGGGAGAATTCACCCCTCCACTTT. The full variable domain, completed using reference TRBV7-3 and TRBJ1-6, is GAGVSQTPSNKVTEKGKYVELRCDPISGHTALYWYRQSLGQGPEFLIYFQGTGAADDSGLPNDRFFAVRPEGSVSTLKIQRTERGDSAVYLCASSLNAGENSPLHFGNGTRLTVT.

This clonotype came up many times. This chain's CDR3 is CASSENGQNTEAFF. Here the CDR3 DNA reads TGTGCCAGCAGTGAAAACGGGCAGAACACTGAAGCTTTCTTT. The V gene is TRBV6-1, the J gene TRBJ1-1; D unclear. The CDR3 has 14 amino acids. V lost 2 bases and J lost 1, with 8 bases in between. CDR1 MNHNS and CDR2 SASEGT come from the germline V gene.

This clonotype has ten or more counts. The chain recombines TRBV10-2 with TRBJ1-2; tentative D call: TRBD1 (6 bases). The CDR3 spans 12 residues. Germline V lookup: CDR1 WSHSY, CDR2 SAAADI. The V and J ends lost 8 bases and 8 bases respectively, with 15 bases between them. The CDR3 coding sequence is TGCGCCAGCCTTGGGGGCCTTGGGGGCTACACCTTC. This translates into CASLGGLGGYTF.

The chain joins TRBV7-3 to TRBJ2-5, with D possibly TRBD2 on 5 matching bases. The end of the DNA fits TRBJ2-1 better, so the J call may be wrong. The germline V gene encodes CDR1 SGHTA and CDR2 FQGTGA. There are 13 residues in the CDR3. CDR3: CASSPTRDHEQFF. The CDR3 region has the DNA TGTGCCAGCAGCCCAACGAGGGATCATGAGCAGTTCTTC.

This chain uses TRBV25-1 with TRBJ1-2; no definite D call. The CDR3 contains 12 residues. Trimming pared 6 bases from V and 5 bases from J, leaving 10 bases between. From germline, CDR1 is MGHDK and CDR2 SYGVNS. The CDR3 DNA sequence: TGTGCCAGCAGCGCGGGCCTATATGGCTACACCTTC. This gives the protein CASSAGLYGYTF.

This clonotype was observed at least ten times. This chain's CDR3 is CASRPRDTETLAVYGYTF. CDR3 sequence (DNA): TGTGCCAGCAGACCACGGGACACGGAAACGCTGGCCGTCTATGGCTACACCTTC. The chain carries TRBV7-9 and TRBJ1-2, with a possible D match to TRBD1 (6 bases). The V end lost 6 bases, the J end lost 4 bases, and 27 bases lay between the germline ends. The germline V gene has CDR1 SEHNR and CDR2 FQNEAQ (reference sequence). This CDR3 contains 18 residues.

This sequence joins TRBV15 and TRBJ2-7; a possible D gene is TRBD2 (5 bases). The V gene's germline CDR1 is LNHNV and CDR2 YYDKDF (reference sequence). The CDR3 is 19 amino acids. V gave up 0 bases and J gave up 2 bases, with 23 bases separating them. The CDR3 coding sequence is TGTGCCACCAGCAGAGATCTTCCCTTCCGGTACGGGGAGACCTACGAGCAGTACTTC. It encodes CATSRDLPFRYGETYEQYF.